This T cell receptor beta chain was sequenced in a study of T cell responses to AZD1222 COVID-19 vaccine. Notes on the study in general: Repertoires were sampled only after the peak T cell response. Nearly half of spike-specific TCRs reportedly target variant regions that are unmutated in the B.1.351 and B.1.1.7 variants.

A word on this clone: What it recognizes is unknown.

The data were produced by immunoSEQ multiplex PCR, yet TCRdb's version contains in-frame clones alone and is incomplete. Of around 190,000 clones in the sample, 94% were seen once. Trimming removed 3 bases at V and 0 bases at J, with 10 bases between. Germline CDR1 GTSNPN, CDR2 SVGIG (reference sequence). There are 14 residues in the CDR3. The sequencing used peripheral blood, collected 28 days after the second AZD1222 dose. The chain carries TRBV30 and TRBJ2-3; possibly TRBD2 for D (6 bases). The TCR comes from an adult who received the AZD1222 COVID-19 vaccine. Written as DNA, the CDR3 is TGTGCCTGGAGCCTAGCGACGAGCACAGATACGCAGTATTTT. Translation gives CAWSLATSTDTQYF.